The sequence of this TCR beta chain was determined in a study of shared clonotypes between healthy human individuals. Study-level information: Each donor had three CD4 naive, three CD4 memory, two CD8 naive and one CD8 memory plate.

This CDR3 is built from 14 residues. Germline lookup yields CDR1 SGDLS and CDR2 YYNGEE. Trimming pared 3 bases from V and 6 bases from J, leaving 12 bases between. Genomic DNA of every subset was divided equally among multiple immunoSEQ plates. How the authors handled the data: Because ImmunoSEQ provided only junction sequences with no quality scores, the filtering differed. Data came from immunoSEQ multiplex PCR; TCRdb stores just in-frame clones and leaves some out. V and J calls and clone size come straight from that table; D and trimming were deduced from the DNA. The sample includes roughly 320,000 clones, roughly 87% of them seen just once.

The rearrangement joins TRBV9 to TRBJ2-2; tentatively, D is TRBD1 (6 bases). Sequenced sample: memory CD8+ T cells sorted from blood. Specified subset: CD45RO+ cells pooled with CCR7-negative TemRA cells. This receptor was obtained from a man aged 18 to 35 in good health. CDR3 coding DNA: TGTGCCAGCAGCGCGACAGGCCGGGCCGGGGAGCTGTTTTTT. Translation gives CASSATGRAGELFF.